A selection of T cell receptor beta chains follows, all from one sample in a study of shared clonotypes between healthy human individuals. Sequenced by immunoSEQ multiplex PCR; TCRdb stores in-frame clones only, minus some. The sample has 1,400,000 or so clones, 98% seen once. The sequencing input was naive CD4+ T cells sorted from blood. These receptors were taken from a man aged 25 to 40 in good health. The CDR3 runs from the conserved cysteine through the conserved F or W. The order of the fields is J gene, clone size, D gene, V gene, CDR3 DNA, CDR3 protein. D genes are given only for firm matches. A row's size may be missing; if present it is once, few, many or a size class.

TRBJ2-1	-	TRBD2	TRBV2	TGTGCCAGCAGTCCCGGACAGGGGCGGACTAGCGGGAATGAGCAGTTCTTC	CASSPGQGRTSGNEQFF
TRBJ2-7	once	-	TRBV25-1	TGTGCCAGCAGTCGGGGCGTCAAAGCCTACGAGCAGTACTTC	CASSRGVKAYEQYF
TRBJ2-5	-	-	TRBV9	TGTGCCAGCAGCTCCCGGGAGAGACAAGAGACCCAGTACTTC	CASSSRERQETQYF
TRBJ2-3	-	TRBD1	TRBV18	TGTGCCAGCTCACCCCCGGGACAGGGTTTCGGAGATACGCAGTATTTT	CASSPPGQGFGDTQYF
TRBJ2-1	once	TRBD2	TRBV27	TGTGCCAGCAGTAAAGCGGGAGGCCAATCCCCCTACAATGAGCAGTTCTTC	CASSKAGGQSPYNEQFF
TRBJ1-2	few	-	TRBV7-9	TGTGCCAGCAGCTTAGAGGTTAACTATGGCTACACCTTC	CASSLEVNYGYTF
TRBJ1-3	-	TRBD1	TRBV7-9	TGTGCCAGCAGCCCACAGGGGTCGGAAGGGCTTGGAAACACCATATATTTT	CASSPQGSEGLGNTIYF
TRBJ2-3	once	-	TRBV10-1	TGCGCCAGCAGTGAGTCGTATAGAGATACGCAGTATTTT	CASSESYRDTQYF
TRBJ2-7	-	-	TRBV2	TGTGCCAGCAGTGGGGAGAAAGGGGGCTCCTACGAGCAGTACTTC	CASSGEKGGSYEQYF
TRBJ1-5	once	-	TRBV15	TGTGCCACCAGCAGAGACATCCGCAGCCTCAATCAGCCCCAGCATTTT	CATSRDIRSLNQPQHF
TRBJ2-2	-	-	TRBV7-9	TGTGCCAGCAGTTTTCGACTAGTTATCGGCTCCGGGGAGCTGTTTTTT	CASSFRLVIGSGELFF
TRBJ1-2	-	TRBD1	TRBV5-6	TGTGCCAGCAGCCCGGACAGGGGATATGGCTACACCTTC	CASSPDRGYGYTF
TRBJ2-4	-	-	TRBV11-2	TGTGCCAGCAGCTTACCCACGGCACTAGCCAAAAACATTCAGTACTTC	CASSLPTALAKNIQYF
TRBJ1-5	-	TRBD1	TRBV28	TGTGCCAGCAGTGCTACAGGGGGGCATCAGCCCCAGCATTTT	CASSATGGHQPQHF
TRBJ2-7	once	TRBD2	TRBV18	TGTGCCAGCTCACCTCTCCCACTAGCGGGAGGGTCTCAGGGCGAGCAGTACTTC	CASSPLPLAGGSQGEQYF
TRBJ2-7	-	TRBD1	TRBV30	TGTGCCTGGAGTCGGGACAGGGGGATCTACGAGCAGTACTTC	CAWSRDRGIYEQYF
TRBJ2-7	once	-	TRBV14	TGTGCCAGCAGCCAAGAGGAGAGGCGCCCTTACGAGCAGTACTTC	CASSQEERRPYEQYF
TRBJ2-3	-	-	TRBV10-3	TGTGCCATCAGTGAAATCACAGATACGCAGTATTTT	CAISEITDTQYF
TRBJ1-4	-	-	TRBV27	TGTGCCAGCAGTTTAGGGCCCCCCTCTGAAAAACTGTTTTTT	CASSLGPPSEKLFF
TRBJ2-1	-	TRBD2	TRBV19	TGTGCCAGTAGTATCACTAGCGCATATGAGAGTGGGCAGTTCTTC	CASSITSAYESGQFF
TRBJ2-2	-	-	TRBV19	TGTGCCAGTAGGGTAGCATCCGCCGGGGAGCTGTTTTTT	CASRVASAGELFF
TRBJ2-2	-	TRBD2	TRBV28	TGTGCCAGCAGATCTAGCGGGAGAGGTATCACCGGGGAGCTGTTTTTT	CASRSSGRGITGELFF
TRBJ1-4	-	TRBD1	TRBV4-3	TGCGCCAGCAGCCCGGGACAGGGGGCGCGGACTAATGAAAAACTGTTTTTT	CASSPGQGARTNEKLFF
TRBJ2-3	once	TRBD2	TRBV11-2	TGTGCCAGCAGCTTAGTGGTTAGCGGGAGGGTGGGAAGCACAGATACGCAGTATTTT	CASSLVVSGRVGSTDTQYF
TRBJ2-7	-	-	TRBV20-1	TGCAGTGCTGGGGACAAGTACGAGCAGTACTTC	CSAGDKYEQYF
TRBJ2-7	-	TRBD2	TRBV7-8	TGTGCCAGCAGCTTTGGGACAGTGAAATATCCGGGACTAGCGGGAGGCTCCTACGAGCAGTACTTC	CASSFGTVKYPGLAGGSYEQYF
TRBJ2-7	-	TRBD1	TRBV9	TGTGCCAGCAGCTCACGGGACAGCTCCTACGAGCAGTACTTC	CASSSRDSSYEQYF
TRBJ1-1	-	-	TRBV10-3	TGTGCCATCAGTGAGGGGGCATGGACTGAAGCTTTCTTT	CAISEGAWTEAFF
TRBJ2-5	-	TRBD1	TRBV5-1	TGCGCCAGCAGCTACGGACAGGGCCAAGAGACCCAGTACTTC	CASSYGQGQETQYF
TRBJ2-1	-	-	TRBV7-9	TGTGCCAGCAGTGCCCCGGGCTCCTACAATGAGCAGTTCTTC	CASSAPGSYNEQFF
TRBJ1-5	-	-	TRBV27	TGTGCCAGCAGTTACGACAGGAGGGGCAATCAGCCCCAGCATTTT	CASSYDRRGNQPQHF
TRBJ2-5	-	-	TRBV2	TGTGCCAGCAGTGTGGGGCGAGAGACCCAGTACTTC	CASSVGRETQYF
TRBJ1-4	-	-	TRBV4-1	TGCGCCAGCACCACAAAACATGGGGAAAAACTGTTTTTT	CASTTKHGEKLFF
TRBJ1-4	-	-	TRBV25-1	TGTGCCAGCAGTGATGTTACAACTAATGAAAAACTGTTTTTT	CASSDVTTNEKLFF
TRBJ1-4	-	TRBD1	TRBV5-1	TGCGCCAGCAGCCAGGGACAGGATAATGAAAAACTGTTTTTT	CASSQGQDNEKLFF
TRBJ2-1	-	TRBD1	TRBV28	TGTGCCAGCAGGGGGACAGGGGGCTACAATGAGCAGTTCTTC	CASRGTGGYNEQFF
TRBJ2-5	-	-	TRBV2	TGTGCCAGCAGTGAGGGTGGTCTGTCCGGGACCCAGTACTTC	CASSEGGLSGTQYF
TRBJ2-7	-	TRBD2	TRBV25-1	TGTGCCAGCAGAACTAGCGGGAGCTCCTACGAGCAGTACTTC	CASRTSGSSYEQYF
TRBJ2-7	-	-	TRBV2	TGTGCCAGCACCCTCAACAGGAACGAGCAGTACTTC	CASTLNRNEQYF
TRBJ1-1	-	-	TRBV4-3	TGCGCCAGCAGCTCAAGGGGGGGGTTTCCGGCTTTCTTT	CASSSRGGFPAFF
TRBJ2-1	-	-	TRBV6-5	TGTGCCAGCAGTTATAACCGCGCCCCTGGGGTTACTGAGCAGTTCTTC	CASSYNRAPGVTEQFF
TRBJ2-7	-	-	TRBV5-1	TGCGCCAGCAGCCCCGACGGCGTCTACGAGCAGTACTTC	CASSPDGVYEQYF
TRBJ1-1	-	-	TRBV7-2	TGTGCCAGCAGCCTCAACAAGAACACTGAAGCTTTCTTT	CASSLNKNTEAFF
TRBJ1-1	-	-	TRBV29-1	TGCAGCGTTATGACCGAGAACACTGAAGCTTTCTTT	CSVMTENTEAFF
TRBJ2-5	-	TRBD1	TRBV27	TGTGCCAGCAGTTCCGGGACAGGCCAAGGGACCCAGTACTTC	CASSSGTGQGTQYF
TRBJ2-2	once	-	TRBV7-9	TGTGCCAGCAGCCACGATTTGCCGGTCGGGGAGCTGTTTTTT	CASSHDLPVGELFF
TRBJ2-5	-	-	TRBV29-1	TGCAGCGTTTCCCAGGGCCAAGAGACCCAGTACTTC	CSVSQGQETQYF
TRBJ2-7	once	-	TRBV30	TGTGCCTGGAGTCCGTGGGGGCCAAGGAGCTCCTACGAGCAGTACTTC	CAWSPWGPRSSYEQYF
TRBJ2-5	once	TRBD2	TRBV5-5	TGTGCCAGCAGCCGGGGACTAGCGATAGACCAAGAGACCCAGTACTTC	CASSRGLAIDQETQYF
TRBJ2-5	-	TRBD1	TRBV7-7	TGTGCCAGCAGCTTAGCGGACAGGGCCCAAGAGACCCAGTACTTC	CASSLADRAQETQYF
TRBJ1-2	-	-	TRBV11-2	TGTGCCAGCAGCGGTGAGGGATATGGCTACACCTTC	CASSGEGYGYTF
TRBJ2-2	-	TRBD2	TRBV11-1	TGTGCCAGCAGCTTAGCCACCCTACGCGGGAGGGTCGGGGAGCTGTTTTTT	CASSLATLRGRVGELFF
TRBJ2-5	-	TRBD2	TRBV6-6	TGTGCCAGCAGGGAGACTAGCTTGCCGAAGACCCAGTACTTC	CASRETSLPKTQYF
TRBJ2-1	-	TRBD2	TRBV7-2	TGTGCCAGCAGCCAGGGACTAGTACTCTTCGTCAATGAGCAGTTCTTC	CASSQGLVLFVNEQFF
TRBJ1-1	-	-	TRBV7-2	TGTGCCAGCAGCTTAGAGTCTCCTGAAGCTTTCTTT	CASSLESPEAFF
TRBJ2-2	-	-	TRBV5-1	TGCGCCAGCAGCTTGACAGGTTTTGGGGCGAACACCGGGGAGCTGTTTTTT	CASSLTGFGANTGELFF
TRBJ2-2	-	-	TRBV6-6	TGTGCCAGCCGCCCCGGTCCCGGGGAGCTGTTTTTT	CASRPGPGELFF
TRBJ1-2	-	-	TRBV9	TGTGCCAGCAGCCGGGAGCGGTATGGCTACACCTTC	CASSRERYGYTF
TRBJ1-5	-	-	TRBV7-6	TGTGCCAGCAGCTTAGGGGAAAATCAGCCCCAGCATTTT	CASSLGENQPQHF